Listed here are 6 T cell receptor beta chains from one sample, sequenced in a study of blood T cell repertoires in COVID-19. TCRdb's table, derived via immunoSEQ multiplex PCR, lists solely in-frame clones and lacks some. The sample has under 300,000 clones, about four fifths seen once. Sequenced sample: peripheral blood. These receptors all come from a woman aged 45-59 years who had recovered from COVID-19.

The CDR3 sequence is CASSIKETQYF. The CDR3 nucleotides read TGTGCCAGTAGTATCAAAGAGACCCAGTACTTC. The chain uses TRBV19 and TRBJ2-5; D call uncertain. Trimming shortened V by 3 bases and J by 3 bases, and 2 bases separated the two germline ends. Germline V gene sequence: CDR1 LNHDA, CDR2 SQIVND (reference sequence). This CDR3 spans 11 amino acids.

The rearrangement uses TRBV7-2 and TRBJ2-5; D gene unclear. The germline V gene has CDR1 SGHTA and CDR2 FQGNSA. V was pared by 5 bases and J by 7 bases, with 11 bases between. The CDR3 consists of 12 residues. This CDR3 reads CASSETEVTQYF. The CDR3 bases are TGTGCCAGCAGCGAGACCGAGGTGACCCAGTACTTC.

The chain employs TRBV5-1 and TRBJ2-1, with 8 bases that match TRBD2. This CDR3 has 16 amino acids. Per germline, CDR1 SGHRS and CDR2 YFSETQ. Trimming took 4 bases from V and 0 from J; bases not matched to a gene: 6. The CDR3 sequence is CASSAGGAVSYNEQFF. The CDR3 DNA sequence: TGCGCCAGCAGCGCCGGGGGGGCCGTCTCCTACAATGAGCAGTTCTTC.

The CDR3 is CASSLSSGSYRDTQYF. The CDR3 DNA reads as TGTGCCAGCAGCTTATCCTCTGGTAGCTACCGGGATACGCAGTATTTT. V usage is TRBV7-2 and J usage is TRBJ2-3; D is undetermined. V lost 2 bases and J 6 bases, leaving 18 bases between the germline ends. The CDR3 covers 16 residues. Per germline, CDR1 SGHTA and CDR2 FQGNSA.

The chain uses TRBV2 and TRBJ2-1; 12 bases agree with TRBD2. The CDR3 loop spans 14 amino acids. V trimming: 8 bases; J trimming: 10 bases; junction bases outside the gene matches: 9. Germline V gene sequence: CDR1 SNHLY, CDR2 FYNNEI. CDR3 sequence (DNA): TGTGCCAGCTCTAGCGGGAGGGGAGCGGGGGAGCAGTTCTTC. This gives the protein CASSSGRGAGEQFF.

CDR3 sequence (DNA): TGTGCCAGCAGCTTCAGCACCGGGGAGCTGTTTTTT. Translation: CASSFSTGELFF. The chain couples TRBV7-3 to TRBJ2-2, with D unclear. The V gene lost 3 bases and the J gene lost 4 bases, with 3 bases spanning the gap. The CDR3 has 12 amino acids. Germline values: CDR1 SGHTA, CDR2 FQGTGA.